These 30 T cell receptor beta chains share one sample of origin, sequenced in a study of T cells in Graves' hyperthyroidism and ophthalmopathy. Amplification of TCR beta CDR3 regions used RNA as the template. HTBI primers drove first-round RT-PCR of the TCR CDR3. Via MiXCR, TCRdb re-called the multiplex PCR reads, giving one row per CDR3 protein. The sample holds about 370,000 distinct CDR3 sequences, 13% to 15% seen once. The sequencing sample was made of blood. Receptor source: an older woman with Graves' ophthalmopathy.

The table lists this clonotype with many counts. The chain is built from TRBV28 and TRBJ2-5; the D gene is possibly TRBD1 (8 bases). Trimming took 4 bases from V and 2 from J, leaving 14 bases between them. Per germline, CDR1 MDHEN and CDR2 SYDVKM. This CDR3 region has 15 residues. The CDR3 region is CASSSGGDRQETQYF. DNA of the CDR3: TGTGCCAGCAGTTCAGGGGGGGACAGGCAAGAGACCCAGTACTTC.

The chain employs TRBV20-1 and TRBJ2-5, with D maybe TRBD2 (5 bases). Deletions cut 1 base from V and 2 bases from J, with 17 bases between. The CDR3 runs to 16 residues. The germline CDR1 and CDR2 sequences are DFQATT and SNEGSKA (reference sequence). DNA of the CDR3: TGCAGTGCTAGAGTTATGTCGACGGGATGGCAAGAGACCCAGTACTTC. Its protein product is CSARVMSTGWQETQYF.

On this clonotype itself: Since no conserved phenylalanine or tryptophan closes the CDR3, a read error is the likely cause. The V and J genes are TRBV11-2 and TRBJ2-5; TRBD2 aligns across 13 bases. This CDR3 comprises 15 residues. Germline V gene lookup returns CDR1 SGHAT and CDR2 FQNNGV. The trim removed 7 bases at V and 4 bases at J, leaving 6 bases unmatched. CDR3 amino acids: CASTQGLAGVETQYL. CDR3 nucleotide sequence: TGTGCCAGCACCCAAGGACTAGCGGGAGTAGAGACCCAGTACCTC.

This clonotype was seen more than once but under ten times. The chain joins TRBV28 to TRBJ2-1, with D perhaps given as TRBD1 or TRBD2 (6 bases each). Trimming removed 6 bases at V and 3 bases at J, with 18 bases between. The germline gives CDR1 MDHEN, CDR2 SYDVKM. There are 16 residues in the CDR3. In nucleotides, the CDR3 is TGTGCCAGCAGCCCCTTGGAGGGGGAGAGCTACAATGAGCAGTTCTTC. This gives the protein CASSPLEGESYNEQFF.

This clonotype appeared many times. The chain has TRBV11-3 and TRBJ2-2; no reliable D call. V lost 5 bases and J lost 3, with 7 bases in between. Germline-derived CDR1 and CDR2 are SGHNT and YENEEA. The CDR3 loop spans 13 amino acids. The CDR3 sequence: CASSRQDTGELFF. In nucleotides, the CDR3 is TGTGCCAGCAGCCGACAAGACACCGGGGAGCTGTTTTTT.

This rearrangement joins TRBV20-1 to TRBJ1-5; 10 bases map to TRBD1. CDR1 and CDR2 from the germline V gene are DFQATT and SNEGSKA (reference sequence). Trimming took 0 bases from V and 6 from J; bases not matched to a gene: 11. The CDR3 sequence is 17 residues long. The DNA for the CDR3 is TGCAGTGCTAGAGATCGAGACAGGGGGCTGGGGGGTCAGCCCCAGCATTTT. Amino acids: CSARDRDRGLGGQPQHF.

The V gene is TRBV24-1, the J gene TRBJ2-1; 10 bases are a match to TRBD2. Germline V gives CDR1 KGHDR, CDR2 SFDVKD. There are 18 residues in the CDR3. Unmatched junction bases numbered 7, after V lost 3 bases and J lost 0 bases. CDR3 residues: CATSDPSRTSGSYNEQFF. CDR3 nucleotides: TGTGCCACCAGTGATCCAAGCCGGACTAGCGGCTCCTACAATGAGCAGTTCTTC.

This clonotype occurred many times. The chain links TRBV5-1 to TRBJ2-7; D gene ambiguous. CDR1 and CDR2 from the germline V gene are SGHRS and YFSETQ. The CDR3 consists of 14 residues. V was pared by 0 bases and J by 2 bases, with 9 bases between. The CDR3 region has the DNA TGCGCCAGCAGCTTGGATGGACGAACCTACGAGCAGTACTTC. Protein: CASSLDGRTYEQYF.

This clonotype was seen at least ten times. This chain uses TRBV20-1 with TRBJ2-1; the match to TRBD2 covers 13 bases. The V segment lost 3 bases and the J segment 4 bases; nucleotides outside the gene matches: 6. The CDR3 runs 16 residues. In germline, CDR1 is DFQATT, CDR2 SNEGSKA (reference sequence). The CDR3 nucleotides read TGCAGTGCTAGTCCGGGACTAGCGGGATGGTACAATGAGCAGTTCTTC. It yields the protein CSASPGLAGWYNEQFF.

This clonotype was counted a few times. The chain links TRBV27 to TRBJ2-4, with 8 nucleotides matching TRBD2. Per germline, CDR1 MNHEY and CDR2 SMNVEV (reference sequence). This CDR3 comprises 14 residues. Trimming took 4 bases from V and 9 from J; bases not matched to a gene: 8. CDR3 region: CASSSPGLGSIQYF. In DNA form, the CDR3 reads TGTGCCAGCAGTTCCCCGGGACTAGGAAGCATTCAGTACTTC.

Turning to this clonotype: A much larger clone is a single base away; this may be a read error. The genes are TRBV16 and TRBJ2-5; D call uncertain. The CDR3 sequence is 12 residues long. Trimming cost V 2 bases and J 4 bases, with 5 bases left between them. Germline lookup yields CDR1 KGHSY and CDR2 FQNENV. The CDR3 DNA sequence: TGTGCCAGCAGCCAACCCCCAGAGACCCAGTACTTC. Translating it yields CASSQPPETQYF.

About this clonotype itself: This may arise from a read error, as a much more abundant clone is one base away. The chain recombines TRBV20-1 with TRBJ2-7, with D possibly called TRBD1 or TRBD2 (5 bases each). This CDR3 spans 15 amino acids. The germline V gene has CDR1 DFQATT and CDR2 SNEGSKA (reference sequence). The CDR3 bases are TGCAGTGCTAGAGTCCCAGGGCAGGGAGCTTACGGGCAGTACTTC. Protein: CSARVPGQGAYGQYF.

A word on this clonotype: Given a much more abundant clone one base away, this may be a read error. This chain connects TRBV7-2 to TRBJ2-5, with 8 bases matching TRBD1. The germline V gene encodes CDR1 SGHTA and CDR2 FQGNSA. The CDR3 totals 14 residues. This chain's CDR3 is CASSTRQGTETRYF. The CDR3 DNA reads TGTGCCAGCAGCACCCGACAGGGGACGGAGACCCGGTACTTC.

The chain carries TRBV11-2 and TRBJ2-5; 10 nucleotides align to TRBD1. J was trimmed by 4 bases and V by 5 bases; bases with no gene match: 10. The CDR3 is 16 residues long. CDR1 SGHAT and CDR2 FQNNGV come from the germline V gene. The CDR3 is CASSLRETGGGETQYF. CDR3 bases: TGTGCCAGCAGCCTCCGCGAGACAGGGGGCGGAGAGACCCAGTACTTC.

The sample holds many counts of this clonotype. The chain links TRBV12-3 or TRBV12-4 to TRBJ2-3; 9 bases align to TRBD2. The CDR3 runs to 15 residues. V shed 3 bases and J 4 bases; nucleotides not matched to a gene: 5. The DNA for the CDR3 is TGTGCCAGCAGTTTTTTTAGCGGGAGACCAGATACGCAGTATTTT. It encodes CASSFFSGRPDTQYF.

The chain joins TRBV5-8 to TRBJ1-1; D uncertain. The CDR3 totals 13 residues. With 2 bases removed from V and 6 bases from J, the gap between germline ends came to 11 bases. Germline CDR1 SGHTS, CDR2 YDEGEE. The CDR3 here is CASSFRHVAEAFF. DNA for the CDR3: TGTGCCAGCAGCTTCCGACATGTCGCTGAAGCTTTCTTT.

The chain links TRBV13 to TRBJ2-1, with 12 bases that match TRBD2. The J segment lost 8 bases and the V segment lost 5 bases, leaving 10 bases of the junction unmatched. CDR1 and CDR2 (germline): PRHDT, FYEKMQ (reference sequence). This CDR3 is built from 16 residues. The chain's CDR3 is CASSGPTSGSLYEQFF. CDR3 bases: TGTGCCAGCAGCGGACCGACTAGCGGGAGTCTCTATGAGCAGTTCTTC.

This clonotype has ten or more counts. The chain carries TRBV28 and TRBJ2-7; 12 nucleotides match TRBD2. Germline V gives CDR1 MDHEN, CDR2 SYDVKM. The CDR3 extends over 17 amino acids. Losses at the gene ends were 4 bases for V and 4 bases for J; bases not matched to a gene: 11. CDR3 amino acids: CASSYLLTSGRWYEQYF. The CDR3 nucleotides read TGTGCCAGCAGTTACTTACTTACTAGCGGGAGGTGGTACGAGCAGTACTTC. The complete variable domain, with remaining parts taken from reference TRBV28 and TRBJ2-7, reads DVKVTQSSRYLVKRTGEKVFLECVQDMDHENMFWYRQDPGLGLRLIYFSYDVKMKEKGDIPEGYSVSREKKERFSLILESASTNQTSMYLCASSYLLTSGRWYEQYFGPGTRLTVT.

This clonotype was recorded at least ten times. The chain recombines TRBV12-3 or TRBV12-4 with TRBJ2-5; TRBD1 aligns across 8 bases. The length of the CDR3 is 14 residues. V gave up 6 bases and J gave up 4 bases; unmatched junction bases: 7. The CDR3, as DNA: TGTGCCAGCAGCAACACAGGGGGGATAGAGACCCAGTACTTC. Translated: CASSNTGGIETQYF.

This chain joins TRBV28 and TRBJ1-1; 8 bases fit TRBD1. The CDR3 is 15 residues long. The V gene's germline CDR1 is MDHEN and CDR2 SYDVKM. The junction had 9 bases not matched to a gene; V was cut back by 3 bases and J by 6 bases. CDR3 sequence reads: CASSLPGGHNAEAFF. DNA of the CDR3: TGTGCCAGCAGTTTGCCAGGGGGCCACAACGCTGAAGCTTTCTTT.

This clonotype was recorded many times. This chain links TRBV27 with TRBJ2-1, with D maybe TRBD2 (11 bases). Germline V gene sequence: CDR1 MNHEY, CDR2 SMNVEV (reference sequence). The ends were cut back, 5 bases at V and 5 bases at J, with 28 bases in the middle. The CDR3 contains 19 residues. CDR3 protein: CASSQSGTGVLAGDNEQFF. In nucleotides, the CDR3 is TGTGCCAGCAGTCAATCCGGGACAGGGGTACTAGCGGGGGACAATGAGCAGTTCTTC.

This clonotype occurred a few times. This chain connects TRBV6-1 to TRBJ1-6; 7 bases are a match to TRBD1. The CDR3 sequence is 14 residues long. Germline CDR1 MNHNS, CDR2 SASEGT. The ends lost 5 bases at V and 9 bases at J; junction bases unmatched: 7. CDR3 DNA: TGTGCCAGCAGTCTCAACAGGGGCGCTTCACCCCTCCACTTT. Protein product: CASSLNRGASPLHF.

This clonotype was counted only a few times. The genes are TRBV7-9 and TRBJ2-2; possible D gene TRBD1, 5 bases. The CDR3 sequence is 13 residues long. The V gene lost 4 bases and the J gene lost 7 bases, with 10 bases spanning the gap. Per germline, CDR1 SEHNR and CDR2 FQNEAQ (reference sequence). The CDR3 sequence is CASSSGQVGELFF. The CDR3 nucleotides read TGTGCCAGCAGCTCAGGGCAGGTCGGGGAGCTGTTTTTT. Based on the CDR3 plus reference TRBV7-9 and TRBJ2-2, the full variable domain is DTGVSQNPRHKITKRGQNVTFRCDPISEHNRLYWYRQTLGQGPEFLTYFQNEAQLEKSRLLSDRFSAERPKGSFSTLEIQRTEQGDSAMYLCASSSGQVGELFFGEGSRLTVL.

This clonotype has a count of ten or more. The chain has TRBV14 and TRBJ2-1, with a weak D call TRBD1 (6 bases). Germline V CDR1 and CDR2: SGHDN, FVKESK. CDR3 size: 15 residues. The V gene lost 5 bases and the J gene lost 0 bases, with 11 bases spanning the gap. DNA for the CDR3: TGTGCCAGCAGCTCGGACAGATACTCCTACAATGAGCAGTTCTTC. Protein sequence: CASSSDRYSYNEQFF.

Many counts were recorded for this clonotype. V gene TRBV7-2 combines with J gene TRBJ2-3; D might be TRBD2 (5 bases). Germline CDR1 is SGHTA and CDR2 is FQGNSA. The CDR3 runs to 14 residues. The germline V and J ends were trimmed by 1 base and 4 bases, with 9 bases remaining between them. Here the CDR3 DNA reads TGTGCCAGCAGCTTAGAACTAGTGCCAGATACGCAGTATTTT. Its translation is CASSLELVPDTQYF.

This clonotype was detected ten times or more. The CDR3 loop reads CASSLAGLLTDTQYF. The CDR3 DNA is TGTGCCAGCTCACTGGCGGGTCTACTCACAGATACGCAGTATTTT. The chain carries TRBV18 and TRBJ2-3, with a possible D match to TRBD2 (5 bases). Germline V gene data show CDR1 as KGHSH and CDR2 as LQKENI. CDR3 length: 15 amino acids. Trimming removed 4 bases at V and 2 bases at J, with 13 bases between.

This clonotype was counted ten times or more. V gene TRBV5-1 combines with J gene TRBJ2-7; TRBD1 agrees at 9 bases. V dropped 4 bases and J dropped 4; count of bases not matched to a gene: 9. From germline, CDR1 is SGHRS and CDR2 YFSETQ. The CDR3 is made up of 15 amino acids. This chain's CDR3 is CASSPSGTGYYEQYF. CDR3 nucleotides: TGCGCCAGCAGCCCTTCGGGGACAGGGTATTACGAGCAGTACTTC.

The chain has TRBV6-1 and TRBJ1-5; D unresolved. Trimming pared 5 bases from V and 4 bases from J, leaving 3 bases between. The CDR3 is 11 residues long. Germline lookup yields CDR1 MNHNS and CDR2 SASEGT. The CDR3 bases are TGTGCCAGCAGTACTAATCAGCCCCAGCATTTT. Amino acid sequence: CASSTNQPQHF.

This clonotype was seen at least ten times. V is TRBV12-3 or TRBV12-4 and J is TRBJ2-2, with D maybe TRBD1 (5 bases). The CDR3 is made up of 14 amino acids. V was cut by 7 bases and J by 1 base, with 10 bases left in between. CDR3 sequence (DNA): TGTGCCAGCACCTTGACAGTGAACACCGGGGAGCTGTTTTTT. As protein: CASTLTVNTGELFF.

This clonotype has ten or more counts. The V and J genes are TRBV29-1 and TRBJ2-2; TRBD2 agrees at 8 bases. Per the germline V gene, CDR1 is SQVTM and CDR2 is ANQGSEA. V shed 2 bases, J shed 6 bases, and the junction held 8 bases outside the gene matches. The CDR3 totals 15 residues. Here the CDR3 DNA reads TGCAGCGTTGAATACGGCGGGGGGTGGGCCGGGGAGCTGTTTTTT. It translates to CSVEYGGGWAGELFF.